These T cell receptor beta chains were read from a single sample in a study of OX40 agonist ivuxolimab in advanced cancers. Sequencing was performed with immunoSEQ multiplex PCR; in TCRdb, only in-frame clones are kept and a portion is missing. The repertoire holds over 60,000 clones, with roughly 90% as singletons. The sequencing used CD4+ or CD8+ T cells sorted from blood, collected in a trial of the OX40 agonist ivuxolimab. These receptors all come from an adult with an advanced solid tumor such as melanoma, head and neck, liver or kidney cancer. Each CDR3 is given with its conserved first and last residue. Fields, in order: clone size, V gene, D gene, J gene, CDR3 DNA, CDR3 protein. A D gene is named only where the DNA matches it firmly. Not all rows give a size; the values are once, few, many and, for expanded clones, a class.

abundance: -
v_gene: TRBV10-3
d_gene: -
j_gene: TRBJ2-1
CDR3nt: TGTGCCATCAGTGACCCTCGCGGGGATCACAATGAGCAGTTCTTC
CDR3aa: CAISDPRGDHNEQFF

abundance: -
v_gene: TRBV9
d_gene: -
j_gene: TRBJ2-2
CDR3nt: TGTGCCAGCAGCTCCAACACCGGGGAGCTGTTTTTT
CDR3aa: CASSSNTGELFF

abundance: -
v_gene: TRBV23-1
d_gene: TRBD1
j_gene: TRBJ2-1
CDR3nt: TGCGCCAGCAGTCATTCCGGACAGGGTAGGATTTACAATGAGCAGTTCTTC
CDR3aa: CASSHSGQGRIYNEQFF

abundance: once
v_gene: TRBV7-6
d_gene: -
j_gene: TRBJ1-1
CDR3nt: TGTGCCAGCAGCTTACGTAAAGAAGCTTTCTTT
CDR3aa: CASSLRKEAFF

abundance: -
v_gene: TRBV28
d_gene: -
j_gene: TRBJ2-5
CDR3nt: TGTGCCAGCAGCAAACAAACCTACGGGACCCTCCAAGAGACCCAGTACTTC
CDR3aa: CASSKQTYGTLQETQYF

abundance: -
v_gene: TRBV7-2
d_gene: -
j_gene: TRBJ2-3
CDR3nt: TGTGCCAGCAGCTTAGCTTCGCCTTCAGATACGCAGTATTTT
CDR3aa: CASSLASPSDTQYF

abundance: once
v_gene: TRBV18
d_gene: -
j_gene: TRBJ1-1
CDR3nt: TGTGCCAGCTCACCGTCGCCCGAAAGAGGTGGGAGGAACACTGAAGCTTTCTTT
CDR3aa: CASSPSPERGGRNTEAFF

abundance: -
v_gene: TRBV11-3
d_gene: TRBD1
j_gene: TRBJ2-1
CDR3nt: TGTGCCAGCAGCCAACGACAGGGTAGATTTAATGAGCAGTTCTTC
CDR3aa: CASSQRQGRFNEQFF

abundance: -
v_gene: TRBV5-4
d_gene: TRBD2
j_gene: TRBJ2-1
CDR3nt: TGTGCCAGCAGTTCCGGGACTAGCGGGAGGGCCTACAATGAGCAGTTCTTC
CDR3aa: CASSSGTSGRAYNEQFF

abundance: -
v_gene: TRBV15
d_gene: -
j_gene: TRBJ1-6
CDR3nt: TGTGCCACCACCGTTTTCCGGGGTTCACCCCTCCACTTT
CDR3aa: CATTVFRGSPLHF

abundance: -
v_gene: TRBV18
d_gene: -
j_gene: TRBJ1-2
CDR3nt: TGTGCCAGCTCCCTGCGAGGGGATCCCTATGGCTACACCTTC
CDR3aa: CASSLRGDPYGYTF

abundance: -
v_gene: TRBV5-6
d_gene: -
j_gene: TRBJ1-3
CDR3nt: TGTGCCAGCAGCCTTTGGTCTGCCAACAGCAACTCTGGAAACACCATATATTTT
CDR3aa: CASSLWSANSNSGNTIYF

abundance: -
v_gene: TRBV19
d_gene: -
j_gene: TRBJ2-6
CDR3nt: TGTGCCAGTAGTCTCTGGGAACAGTCACGATCCGCCTCTGGGGCCAACGTCCTGACTTTC
CDR3aa: CASSLWEQSRSASGANVLTF

abundance: -
v_gene: TRBV18
d_gene: TRBD1
j_gene: TRBJ2-1
CDR3nt: TGTGCCAGCTCACCTAATTTAGGGGGCAGATCCTACAATGAGCAGTTCTTC
CDR3aa: CASSPNLGGRSYNEQFF

abundance: -
v_gene: TRBV5-1
d_gene: -
j_gene: TRBJ2-6
CDR3nt: TGCGCCAGCAGGGGGGACGGGGCCAACGTCCTGACTTTC
CDR3aa: CASRGDGANVLTF

abundance: -
v_gene: TRBV18
d_gene: -
j_gene: TRBJ1-1
CDR3nt: TGTGCCAGCTCACCACCGTCGGTGAACACTGAAGCTTTCTTT
CDR3aa: CASSPPSVNTEAFF